The source of this T cell receptor (beta chain) is a study of regulatory T cells in long-lasting Graves disease. iRepertoire HTBI primers and Arm-PCR of CDR3 regions built TCR beta libraries. TCRdb reprocessed the multiplex PCR reads with MiXCR, giving one entry per CDR3 protein. The sample holds 650,000 to 850,000 distinct CDR3 sequences; 30% are singletons and the top ten take 35% to 55%. Germline CDR1 reads MNHNS; CDR2 reads SASEGT. The ends were cut back, 6 bases at V and 0 bases at J, with 15 bases in the middle. The CDR3 contains 15 residues. Findings and caveats of the study: Persistent Graves' disease cases displayed lower TCR diversity than newly diagnosed ones.

Time point given: persistent/refractory GD, antithyroid drugs over 5 years with positive TRAb. PBMCs provided the RNA from which the TCR library was made. Worth noting for this clonotype: Antigen specificity is unknown.

The rearrangement links TRBV6-1 to TRBJ2-7; D is ambiguous. This receptor was identified in a female donor with Graves disease. Sample: peripheral blood mononuclear cells (PBMCs), taken when the disease was refractory, from a patient treated with antithyroid drugs. The DNA for the CDR3 is TGTGCCAGCAGCCAAGTTCCGGCTAGCTCCTACGAGCAGTACTTC. This sequence encodes CASSQVPASSYEQYF.